This TCR beta chain was captured in a study of blood T cells in healthy people across ages. Sample-barcoded 5' priming and a J-beta primer mix drove a second PCR of about 7 to 11 cycles. Via MiXCR, TCRdb re-called the 5' RACE reads, giving one row per CDR3 protein. The profile covers hundreds of thousands of distinct CDR3 sequences, with roughly a quarter appearing a single time and 3% to 4% taken by the ten largest. Trimming took 3 bases from V and 9 from J, leaving 9 bases between them. The V gene's germline CDR1 is SGDLS and CDR2 YYNGEE. This CDR3 has 11 residues. Each individual donor underwent a draw of 8.5 to 10 milliliters of peripheral blood. Comments on this clonotype: Its specificity is unknown.

Regarding the study as a whole: As age increased, TCR beta diversity per million T cells fell in a roughly linear fashion.

These same data were also listed under a study on T cells of mothers and their children. That work adds: The study found thymic selection shapes TCR recombination output similarly in related and unrelated pairs.

The sequencing input was blood. The chain has TRBV9 and TRBJ1-2; weak D call: TRBD1 (5 bases). The receptor was isolated from a boy younger than 10 in good health. CDR3 sequence reads: CASSGRERYTF. The CDR3 DNA reads as TGTGCCAGCAGCGGCAGGGAACGCTACACCTTC.